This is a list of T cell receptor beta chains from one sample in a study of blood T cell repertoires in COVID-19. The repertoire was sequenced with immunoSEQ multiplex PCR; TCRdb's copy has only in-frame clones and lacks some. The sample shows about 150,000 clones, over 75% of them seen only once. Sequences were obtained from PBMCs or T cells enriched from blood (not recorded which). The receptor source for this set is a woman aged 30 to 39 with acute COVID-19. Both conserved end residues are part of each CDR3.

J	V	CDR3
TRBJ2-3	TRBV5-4	CASSSDRGTDTQYF
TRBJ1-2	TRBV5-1	CASSLEKGAWDYGYTF
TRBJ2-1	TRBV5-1	CASSLEQGVDEQFF
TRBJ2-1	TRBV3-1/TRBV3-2	CASSYYNEQFF
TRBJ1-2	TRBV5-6	CASSLAWQGASYGYTF
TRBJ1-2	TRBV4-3	CASSQDWAGVGDGYTF
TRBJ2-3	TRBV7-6	CASSLLPGAGATDTQYF
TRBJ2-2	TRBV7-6	CASSPITGTSGSGELFF
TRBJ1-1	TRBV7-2	CASSLLTGSYTEAFF
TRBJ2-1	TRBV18	CASSPPRAGVYNEQFF
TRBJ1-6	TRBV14	CASSHTPHGRGNSPLHF
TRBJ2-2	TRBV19	CASSIDGTGRNTGELFF
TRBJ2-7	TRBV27	CASRDRGLLEQYF